The 22 T cell receptor beta chains in this list originate from one sample, sequenced in a study of technical replicates of blood from a few donors. Method: immunoSEQ multiplex PCR; TCRdb's copy keeps in-frame clones and lacks some. The repertoire includes tens of thousands of clones, around 93% of them detected once, and approximately 4% sits in the top ten. Sequenced: PBMCs. The source of these receptors is a human donor in good health. Some clones in this sample may be carry-over from other donors' samples.

As to this clone: This sample includes further DNA sequences coding for the same CDR3. The J gene is TRBJ2-1, the V gene TRBV9; TRBD2 agrees at 15 bases. Germline CDR1 SGDLS, CDR2 YYNGEE. Trimming at V came to 2 bases and at J to 4 bases, leaving 1 base not matched to a gene. The CDR3 loop spans 16 amino acids. CDR3 in amino acids: CASSVGLAGGYNEQFF. The CDR3 nucleotides read TGTGCCAGCAGCGTTGGACTAGCGGGAGGGTACAATGAGCAGTTCTTC.

This rearrangement joins TRBV6-5 to TRBJ2-7; TRBD1 aligns across 8 bases. Looked up from germline, CDR1 is MNHEY and CDR2 is SVGAGI. The CDR3 runs to 15 residues. V was pared by 0 bases and J by 2 bases, with 3 bases of the junction left unmatched. The CDR3 DNA follows: TGTGCCAGCAGTTACTCGCCAGGGGGCCCCTACGAGCAGTACTTC. This translates into CASSYSPGGPYEQYF.

The V and J genes are TRBV7-2 and TRBJ2-7; no firm D call. Trimming took off 1 base at V and 7 bases at J, with 11 bases between the two ends. CDR3 size: 13 residues. The germline CDR1 and CDR2 sequences are SGHTA and FQGNSA. In DNA form, the CDR3 reads TGTGCCAGCAGCTTAGTCGGAGCTAGGGAGCAGTACTTC. Translation gives CASSLVGAREQYF.

CDR3 sequence reads: CASSFGTGRNTEAFF. Here the CDR3 DNA reads TGCGCCAGCAGCTTCGGGACAGGGCGGAACACTGAAGCTTTCTTT. The J gene is TRBJ1-1, the V gene TRBV5-1; 9 nucleotides agree with TRBD1. Germline assignment: CDR1 SGHRS and CDR2 YFSETQ. The CDR3 length is 15 residues. With 2 bases clipped from V and 1 base from J, the junction kept 3 bases outside the gene matches.

The chain links TRBV15 to TRBJ2-5, with a tentative D call TRBD1 (6 bases). V shed 5 bases and J shed 2 bases, with 9 bases lying between them. CDR1 is LNHNV, CDR2 YYDKDF, per germline (reference sequence). The CDR3 spans 13 residues. The CDR3 region has the DNA TGTGCCACCAGCTCCGGGACACAAGAGACCCAGTACTTC. It is translated as CATSSGTQETQYF.

Details on this clone: An end of the junction differs from the germline gene, which may be a read error. The chain links TRBV7-9 to TRBJ1-4; D remains ambiguous. Germline CDR1 SEHNR, CDR2 FQNEAQ (reference sequence). The CDR3 spans 11 residues. The CDR3 bases are TGTGCCAGCAGCACCACTGAAGAACTGTTTTTT. It yields the protein CASSTTEELFF. The full variable domain, rest sourced from reference TRBV7-9 and TRBJ1-4, is DTGVSQNPRHKITKRGQNVTFRCDPISEHNRLYWYRQTLGQGPEFLTYFQNEAQLEKSRLLSDRFSAERPKGSFSTLEIQRTEQGDSAMYLCASSTTEELFFGSGTQLSVL.

The chain couples TRBV7-2 to TRBJ2-5, with 8 nucleotides matching TRBD1. This CDR3 region has 12 residues. CDR1 is SGHTA and CDR2 is FQGNSA in the germline V gene. V was pared by 8 bases and J by 5 bases, with 4 bases of the junction left unmatched. CDR3 region: CASGQGLETQYF. The CDR3 coding sequence is TGTGCCAGCGGACAGGGATTGGAGACCCAGTACTTC.

The chain's CDR3 is CASRTQGGRTNEKLFF. The DNA for the CDR3 is TGCGCCAGCAGAACGCAGGGGGGAAGAACTAATGAAAAACTGTTTTTT. The chain uses TRBV5-1 and TRBJ1-4, with 7 nucleotides matching TRBD1. The CDR3 contains 16 residues. Germline V gene lookup returns CDR1 SGHRS and CDR2 YFSETQ. Trimming took 5 bases from V and 1 from J; bases not matched to a gene: 8.

The chain couples TRBV10-1 to TRBJ1-2; the D gene is possibly TRBD1 (5 bases). Germline assignment: CDR1 WNHNN and CDR2 SYGVQD (reference sequence). V was clipped by 6 bases and J by 8 bases, with 16 bases between them. There are 13 residues in the CDR3. The CDR3 sequence is CASRAKGLTGYTF. CDR3 DNA sequence: TGCGCCAGCAGAGCGAAGGGACTCACGGGCTACACCTTC.

The chain's CDR3 is CASSIGGAGEQETQYF. For the CDR3, the DNA is TGTGCCAGTAGTATCGGTGGCGCGGGGGAACAAGAGACCCAGTACTTC. The V gene is TRBV19, the J gene TRBJ2-5, with TRBD2 matching 7 bases. Germline V gene sequence: CDR1 LNHDA, CDR2 SQIVND (reference sequence). The CDR3 runs 16 residues. V was clipped by 3 bases and J by 2 bases; unmatched bases: 9. Complete variable domain (other parts from reference TRBV19 and TRBJ2-5): DGGITQSPKYLFRKEGQNVTLSCEQNLNHDAMYWYRQDPGQGLRLIYYSQIVNDFQKGDIAEGYSVSREKKESFPLTVTSAQKNPTAFYLCASSIGGAGEQETQYFGPGTRLLVL.

The gene calls are TRBV7-2 and TRBJ1-2; maybe TRBD1 (6 bases). The germline V gene has CDR1 SGHTA and CDR2 FQGNSA. The CDR3 contains 14 residues. Trimming removed 3 bases at V and 4 bases at J, with 12 bases between. DNA of the CDR3: TGTGCCAGCAGCTTTCAATCGACAGGCTATGGCTACACCTTC. Its translation: CASSFQSTGYGYTF.

The V gene is TRBV5-6, the J gene TRBJ2-5; 9 nucleotides agree with TRBD2. Germline values: CDR1 SGHDT, CDR2 YYEEEE. Trimming took 1 base from V and 2 from J; bases not matched to a gene: 3. The CDR3 covers 15 residues. The CDR3 protein is CASSLLAGRQETQYF. CDR3 sequence (DNA): TGTGCCAGCAGCTTGCTAGCGGGGCGTCAAGAGACCCAGTACTTC.

V usage is TRBV5-3 and J usage is TRBJ1-5; 7 nucleotides match TRBD1. TRBV5-3 is an ORF for which the function is uncertain. This CDR3 is built from 18 residues. With 2 bases clipped from V and 5 bases from J, the junction kept 16 bases outside the gene matches. The chain's CDR3 is CARSFHRLDRDPYQPQHF. The CDR3 region has the DNA TGTGCCAGAAGCTTCCACCGTTTAGACAGGGACCCTTATCAGCCCCAGCATTTT.

The chain carries TRBV4-2 and TRBJ1-5; D unclear. This CDR3 has 16 amino acids. V was shortened by 3 bases and J by 0 bases, with 12 bases between the two germline ends. The V gene's germline CDR1 is LGHNA and CDR2 YNFKEQ. The CDR3 DNA reads TGTGCCAGCAGCCAGGAGCGGGCCAATAGCAATCAGCCCCAGCATTTT. Amino acid sequence: CASSQERANSNQPQHF.

V gene TRBV7-8 combines with J gene TRBJ2-5; TRBD1 aligns across 7 bases. The CDR3 contains 15 residues. V lost 5 bases, J lost 1 base, and 7 bases stayed unmatched. Germline CDR1 SGHVS, CDR2 FQNEAQ. The chain's CDR3 is CASSLSTGTQETQYF. The DNA for the CDR3 is TGTGCCAGCAGCCTCTCGACAGGGACCCAAGAGACCCAGTACTTC.

The chain recombines TRBV25-1 with TRBJ2-7, with TRBD1 identical over 8 bases. Germline values: CDR1 MGHDK, CDR2 SYGVNS. Trimming cost V 8 bases and J 7 bases; bases outside gene matches: 4. This CDR3 is built from 11 residues. The CDR3 sequence: CASWTGREQYF. The CDR3 DNA is TGTGCCAGCTGGACAGGGCGGGAGCAGTACTTC.

The V call is TRBV5-1, the J call TRBJ1-1; D not resolved. This CDR3 comprises 13 residues. Trimming shortened V by 2 bases and J by 8 bases, and 13 bases separated the two germline ends. Germline CDR1 reads SGHRS; CDR2 reads YFSETQ. In nucleotides, the CDR3 is TGCGCCAGCAGCTTTAGAGGCTCGGCGGAAGCTTTCTTT. Its protein product is CASSFRGSAEAFF.

In DNA form, the CDR3 reads TGTGCCATCACCGAGGGGGAGGGCTACAATGAGCAGTTCTTC. It translates to CAITEGEGYNEQFF. J is TRBJ2-1 and V is TRBV10-3; TRBD2 might be the D (7 bases). The CDR3 length is 14 residues. CDR1 is ENHRY, CDR2 SYGVKD, per germline. V shed 7 bases and J shed 3 bases, with 13 bases lying between them.

This chain joins TRBV5-1 and TRBJ1-5; weak D call: TRBD1 (5 bases). Germline CDR1 and CDR2: SGHRS and YFSETQ. This CDR3 region has 14 residues. V was shortened by 0 bases and J by 6 bases, with 10 bases between the two germline ends. The CDR3 sequence: CASSLEGNSQPQHF. CDR3 nucleotide sequence: TGCGCCAGCAGCTTGGAGGGGAATAGTCAGCCCCAGCATTTT.

With respect to this clone: The same CDR3 arises from other DNA sequences in this sample as well. The chain combines TRBV29-1 with TRBJ1-2; D is possibly TRBD1 (6 bases). Germline CDR1 reads SQVTM; CDR2 reads ANQGSEA. Trimming removed 1 base from V and 0 bases from J, with 15 bases in between. The CDR3 loop spans 16 amino acids. The DNA of the CDR3 is TGCAGCGTTGAAGTTCTCCCAGGACAGACTAACTATGGCTACACCTTC. Protein: CSVEVLPGQTNYGYTF.

This rearrangement joins TRBV6-5 to TRBJ2-3; maybe TRBD2 (6 bases). V was pared by 10 bases and J by 0 bases, with 17 bases between. CDR1 and CDR2 from the germline V gene are MNHEY and SVGAGI. This CDR3 has 15 residues. CDR3 sequence (DNA): TGTGCCAACAGCCTGGCAGGGACTAGCACAGATACGCAGTATTTT. Protein sequence: CANSLAGTSTDTQYF.

This clone has only one observation. CDR3 nucleotides: TGTGCCAGCAGCCCTTGGACTAGCGGGAGCTATGAGCAGTACTTC. Translating it yields CASSPWTSGSYEQYF. The chain joins TRBV7-9 to TRBJ2-7; 13 positions agree with TRBD2. Trimming took 5 bases from V and 7 from J; bases not matched to a gene: 8. The CDR3 runs 15 residues. Germline V CDR1 and CDR2: SEHNR, FQNEAQ (reference sequence).